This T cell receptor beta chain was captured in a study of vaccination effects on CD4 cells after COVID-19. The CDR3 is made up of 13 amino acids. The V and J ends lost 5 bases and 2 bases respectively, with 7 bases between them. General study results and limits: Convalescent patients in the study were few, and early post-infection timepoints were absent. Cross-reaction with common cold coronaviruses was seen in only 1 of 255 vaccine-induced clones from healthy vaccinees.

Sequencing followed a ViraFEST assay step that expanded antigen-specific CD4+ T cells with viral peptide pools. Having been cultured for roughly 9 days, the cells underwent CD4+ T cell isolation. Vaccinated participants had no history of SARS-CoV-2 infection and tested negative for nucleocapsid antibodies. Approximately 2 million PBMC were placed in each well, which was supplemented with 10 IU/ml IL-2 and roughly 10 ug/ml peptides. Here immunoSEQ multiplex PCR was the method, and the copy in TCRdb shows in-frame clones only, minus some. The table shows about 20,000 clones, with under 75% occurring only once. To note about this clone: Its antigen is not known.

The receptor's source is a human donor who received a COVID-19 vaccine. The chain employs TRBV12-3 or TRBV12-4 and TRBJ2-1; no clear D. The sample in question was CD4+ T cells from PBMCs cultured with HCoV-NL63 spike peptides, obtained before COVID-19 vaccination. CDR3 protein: CASSSATYNEQFF. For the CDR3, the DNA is TGTGCCAGCAGTAGCGCCACCTACAATGAGCAGTTCTTC.